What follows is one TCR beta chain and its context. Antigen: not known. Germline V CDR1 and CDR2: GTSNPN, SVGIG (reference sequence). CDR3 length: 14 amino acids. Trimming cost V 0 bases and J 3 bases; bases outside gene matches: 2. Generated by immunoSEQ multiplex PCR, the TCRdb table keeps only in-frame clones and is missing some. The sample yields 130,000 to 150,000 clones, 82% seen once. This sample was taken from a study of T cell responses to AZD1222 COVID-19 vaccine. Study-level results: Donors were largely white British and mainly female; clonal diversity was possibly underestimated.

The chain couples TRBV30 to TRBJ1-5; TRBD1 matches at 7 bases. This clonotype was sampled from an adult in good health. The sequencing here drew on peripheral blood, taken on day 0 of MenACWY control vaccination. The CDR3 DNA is TGTGCCTGGAGTGTCGACAGGGTCAATCAGCCCCAGCATTTT. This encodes CAWSVDRVNQPQHF.